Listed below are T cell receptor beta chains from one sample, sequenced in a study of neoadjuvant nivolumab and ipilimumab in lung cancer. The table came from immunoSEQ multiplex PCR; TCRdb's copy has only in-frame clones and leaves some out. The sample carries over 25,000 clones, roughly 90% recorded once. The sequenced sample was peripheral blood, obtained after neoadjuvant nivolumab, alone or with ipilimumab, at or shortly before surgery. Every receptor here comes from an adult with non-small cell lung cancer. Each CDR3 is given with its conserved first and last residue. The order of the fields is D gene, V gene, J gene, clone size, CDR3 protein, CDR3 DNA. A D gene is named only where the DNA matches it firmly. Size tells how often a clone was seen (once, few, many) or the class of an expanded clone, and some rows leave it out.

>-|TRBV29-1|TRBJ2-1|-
CSALLPYNEQFF
TGCAGCGCCCTATTACCCTACAATGAGCAGTTCTTC
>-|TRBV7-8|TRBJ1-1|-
CASSRSDSFLTEAFF
TGTGCCAGCAGCCGATCGGACAGCTTCCTCACTGAAGCTTTCTTT
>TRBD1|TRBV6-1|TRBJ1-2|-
CASIPTGRVYGYTF
TGTGCCAGCATTCCGACAGGGCGTGTCTATGGCTACACCTTC
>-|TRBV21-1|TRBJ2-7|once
CASSPDEQYF
TGTGCCAGCAGCCCCGACGAGCAGTACTTC
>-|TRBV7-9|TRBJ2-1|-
CASSPLRGKRYNEQFF
TGTGCCAGCAGCCCCCTGCGGGGAAAACGGTACAATGAGCAGTTCTTC
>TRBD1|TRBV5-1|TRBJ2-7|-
CASSLSTQGNEQYF
TGCGCCAGCAGCTTGAGTACACAGGGGAACGAGCAGTACTTC
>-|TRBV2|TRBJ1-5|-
CASSETGGPQHF
TGTGCCAGCAGTGAAACGGGAGGGCCCCAGCATTTT
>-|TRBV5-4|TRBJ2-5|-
CASSPLPGETQYF
TGTGCCAGCAGCCCTCTCCCAGGAGAGACCCAGTACTTC
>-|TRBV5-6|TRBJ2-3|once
CASSLNTDTQYF
TGTGCCAGCAGCTTAAACACAGATACGCAGTATTTT
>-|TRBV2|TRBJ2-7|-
CASATDRHYEQYF
TGTGCCAGCGCCACGGACCGACATTACGAGCAGTACTTC
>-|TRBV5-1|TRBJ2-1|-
CASSSLTKPPTNEQFF
TGCGCCAGCAGCTCCCTGACGAAACCTCCTACCAATGAGCAGTTCTTC
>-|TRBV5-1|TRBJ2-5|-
CASSNRVEETQYF
TGCGCCAGCAGCAACAGGGTAGAAGAGACCCAGTACTTC
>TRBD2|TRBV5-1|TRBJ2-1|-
CASSSGTSFTYNEQFF
TGCGCCAGCAGCTCTGGGACTAGCTTTACCTACAATGAGCAGTTCTTC
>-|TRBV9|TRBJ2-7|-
CASSAAGSGEQYF
TGTGCCAGCAGCGCCGCGGGTTCTGGCGAGCAGTACTTC
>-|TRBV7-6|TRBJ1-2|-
CASSPMGGLNYGYTF
TGTGCCAGCAGCCCAATGGGGGGGCTTAACTATGGCTACACCTTC
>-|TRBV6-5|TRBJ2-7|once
CASSYQTGMFDEQYF
TGTGCCAGCAGTTACCAAACAGGGATGTTCGACGAGCAGTACTTC
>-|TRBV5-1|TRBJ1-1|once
CASSLYGQASGTEAFF
TGCGCCAGCAGCTTGTACGGGCAGGCATCGGGGACTGAAGCTTTCTTT
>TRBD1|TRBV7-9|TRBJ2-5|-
CASSSPPRTGNGAQYF
TGTGCCAGCAGCTCCCCCCCTCGGACAGGGAATGGGGCCCAGTACTTC
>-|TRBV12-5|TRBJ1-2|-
CASGSSVGVRGYTF
TGTGCTAGTGGTTCCTCTGTCGGGGTGAGGGGCTACACCTTC
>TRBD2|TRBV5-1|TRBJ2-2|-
CASSSLSGTTGELFF
TGCGCCAGCAGCTCCCTTAGCGGGACCACCGGGGAGCTGTTTTTT
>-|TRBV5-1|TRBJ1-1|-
CASSLEAGNTEAFF
TGCGCCAGCAGCTTGGAGGCGGGGAACACTGAAGCTTTCTTT
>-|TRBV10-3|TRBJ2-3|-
CAISPGRLDLGTDTQYF
TGTGCCATCAGTCCCGGCCGCCTAGACCTGGGCACAGATACGCAGTATTTT
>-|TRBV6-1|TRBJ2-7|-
CASSDTVTYEQYF
TGTGCCAGCAGTGACACGGTGACCTACGAGCAGTACTTC
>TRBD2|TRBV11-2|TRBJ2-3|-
CASSLYVAGGTLGSDTQYF
TGTGCCAGCAGCTTATATGTAGCGGGGGGGACCTTAGGTTCAGATACGCAGTATTTT
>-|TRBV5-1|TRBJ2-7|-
CASSGEFGAYEQYF
TGCGCCAGCTCAGGGGAGTTTGGGGCCTACGAGCAGTACTTC